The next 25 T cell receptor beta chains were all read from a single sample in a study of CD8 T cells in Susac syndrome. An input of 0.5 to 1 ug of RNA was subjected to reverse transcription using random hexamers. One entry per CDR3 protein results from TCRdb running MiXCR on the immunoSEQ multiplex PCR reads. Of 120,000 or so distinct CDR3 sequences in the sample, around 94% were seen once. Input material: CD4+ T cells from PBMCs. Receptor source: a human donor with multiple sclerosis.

CDR3 nucleotide sequence: TGTGCCAGCAGCAGCACCAGGTTGGGCACCGGGGAGCTGTTTTTT. Translation: CASSSTRLGTGELFF. J is TRBJ2-2 and V is TRBV7-2; D remains unclear. V lost 5 bases and J 4 bases, leaving 14 bases between the germline ends. Germline assignment: CDR1 SGHTA and CDR2 FQGNSA. The CDR3 length is 15 residues.

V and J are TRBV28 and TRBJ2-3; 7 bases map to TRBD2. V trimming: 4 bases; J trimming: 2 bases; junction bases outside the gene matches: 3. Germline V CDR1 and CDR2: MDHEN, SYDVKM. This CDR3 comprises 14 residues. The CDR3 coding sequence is TGTGCCAGCAGTTCCGGGACTAACACAGATACGCAGTATTTT. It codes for CASSSGTNTDTQYF.

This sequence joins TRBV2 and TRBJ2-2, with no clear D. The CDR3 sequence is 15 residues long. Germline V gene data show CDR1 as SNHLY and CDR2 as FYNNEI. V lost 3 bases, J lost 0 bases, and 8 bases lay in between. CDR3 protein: CASSDGVSNTGELFF. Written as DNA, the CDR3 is TGTGCCAGCAGTGACGGAGTGTCGAACACCGGGGAGCTGTTTTTT.

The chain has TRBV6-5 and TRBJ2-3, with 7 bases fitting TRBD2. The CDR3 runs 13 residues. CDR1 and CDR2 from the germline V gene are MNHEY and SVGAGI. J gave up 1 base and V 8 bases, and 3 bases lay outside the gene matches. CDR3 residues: CASREVGTDTQYF. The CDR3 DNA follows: TGTGCCAGCCGGGAGGTAGGCACAGATACGCAGTATTTT.

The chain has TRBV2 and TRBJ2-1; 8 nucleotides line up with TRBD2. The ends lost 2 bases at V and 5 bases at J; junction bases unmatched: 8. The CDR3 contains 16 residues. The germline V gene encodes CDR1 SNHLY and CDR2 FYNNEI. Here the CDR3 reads CASSEWALAGNNEQFF. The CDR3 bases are TGTGCCAGCAGTGAATGGGCTCTAGCGGGTAACAATGAGCAGTTCTTC.

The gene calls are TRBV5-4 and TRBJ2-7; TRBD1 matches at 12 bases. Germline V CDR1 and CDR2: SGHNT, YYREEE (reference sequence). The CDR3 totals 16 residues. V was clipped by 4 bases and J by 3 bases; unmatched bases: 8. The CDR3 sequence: CASSPGGQGAVYEQYF. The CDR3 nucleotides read TGTGCCAGCAGCCCGGGGGGACAGGGGGCTGTCTACGAGCAGTACTTC.

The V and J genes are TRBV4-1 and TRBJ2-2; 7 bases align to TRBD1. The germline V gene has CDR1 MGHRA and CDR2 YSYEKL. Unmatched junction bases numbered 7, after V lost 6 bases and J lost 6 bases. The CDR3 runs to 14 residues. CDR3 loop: CASSPTGMAGELFF. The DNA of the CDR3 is TGCGCCAGCAGTCCGACAGGGATGGCCGGGGAGCTGTTTTTT.

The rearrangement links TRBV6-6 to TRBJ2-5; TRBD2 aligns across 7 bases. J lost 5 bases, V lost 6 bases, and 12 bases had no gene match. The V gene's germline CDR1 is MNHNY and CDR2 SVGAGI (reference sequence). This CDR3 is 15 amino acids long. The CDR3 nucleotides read TGTGCCAGCAGCCCCCCGGGGCGGGGGTCGGAGACCCAGTACTTC. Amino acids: CASSPPGRGSETQYF.

The CDR3 region is CASSLMGTGPLHF. In nucleotides, the CDR3 is TGTGCCAGCAGCTTAATGGGTACCGGACCCCTCCACTTT. The J gene is TRBJ1-6, the V gene TRBV7-2; D gene unclear. CDR3 length: 13 residues. Looked up from germline, CDR1 is SGHTA and CDR2 is FQGNSA. Between the trimmed V and J ends, which lost 2 bases and 12 bases, there was a span of 11 bases.

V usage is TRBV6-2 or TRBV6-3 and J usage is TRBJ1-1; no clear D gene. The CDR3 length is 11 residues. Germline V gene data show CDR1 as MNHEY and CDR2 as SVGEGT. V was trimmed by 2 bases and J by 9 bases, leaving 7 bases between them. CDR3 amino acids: CASSYERKAFF. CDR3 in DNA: TGTGCCAGCAGTTACGAACGGAAAGCTTTCTTT.

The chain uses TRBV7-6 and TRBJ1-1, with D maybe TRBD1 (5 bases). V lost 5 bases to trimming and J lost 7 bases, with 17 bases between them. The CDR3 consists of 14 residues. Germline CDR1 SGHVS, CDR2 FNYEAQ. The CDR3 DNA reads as TGTGCCAGCAGCACCCGAGACAGTCCGGGTGAAGCTTTCTTT. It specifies CASSTRDSPGEAFF.

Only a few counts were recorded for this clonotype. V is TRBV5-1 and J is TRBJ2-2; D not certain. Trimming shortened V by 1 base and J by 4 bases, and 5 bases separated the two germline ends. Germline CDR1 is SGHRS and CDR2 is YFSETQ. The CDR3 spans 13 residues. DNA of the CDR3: TGCGCCAGCAGCTTGAGCGTCACCGGGGAGCTGTTTTTT. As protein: CASSLSVTGELFF.

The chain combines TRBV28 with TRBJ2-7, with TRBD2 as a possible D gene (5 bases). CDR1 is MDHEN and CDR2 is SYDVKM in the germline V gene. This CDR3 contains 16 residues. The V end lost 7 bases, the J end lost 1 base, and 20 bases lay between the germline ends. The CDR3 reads CASNGPAEVSSYEQYF. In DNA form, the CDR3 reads TGTGCCAGCAACGGCCCAGCGGAGGTCTCATCCTACGAGCAGTACTTC.

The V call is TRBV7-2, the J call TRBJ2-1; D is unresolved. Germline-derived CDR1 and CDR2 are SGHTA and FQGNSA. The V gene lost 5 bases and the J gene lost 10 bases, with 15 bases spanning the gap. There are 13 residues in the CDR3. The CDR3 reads CASSPPNRPEQFF. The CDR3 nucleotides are TGTGCCAGCAGCCCCCCCAATAGACCCGAGCAGTTCTTC.

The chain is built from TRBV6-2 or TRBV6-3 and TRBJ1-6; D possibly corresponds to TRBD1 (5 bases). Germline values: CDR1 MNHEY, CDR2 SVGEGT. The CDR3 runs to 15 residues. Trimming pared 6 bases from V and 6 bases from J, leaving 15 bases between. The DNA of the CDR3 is TGTGCCAGCAGACCCACCGGGACGGTTAATTCACCCCTCCACTTT. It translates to CASRPTGTVNSPLHF.

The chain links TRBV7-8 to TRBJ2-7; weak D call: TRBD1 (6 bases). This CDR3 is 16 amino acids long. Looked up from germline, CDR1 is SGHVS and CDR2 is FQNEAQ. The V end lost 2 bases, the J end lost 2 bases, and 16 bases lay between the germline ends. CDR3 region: CASSLKQGLLTYEQYF. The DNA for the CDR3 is TGTGCCAGCAGCTTAAAACAGGGTTTACTTACCTACGAGCAGTACTTC.

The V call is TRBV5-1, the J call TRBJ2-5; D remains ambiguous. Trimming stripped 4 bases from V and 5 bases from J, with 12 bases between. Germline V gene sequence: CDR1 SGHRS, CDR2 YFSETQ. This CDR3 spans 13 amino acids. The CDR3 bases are TGCGCCAGCAGCGCTGGCCTTGCGGAGACCCAGTACTTC. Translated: CASSAGLAETQYF. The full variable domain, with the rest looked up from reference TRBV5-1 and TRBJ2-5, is KAGVTQTPRYLIKTRGQQVTLSCSPISGHRSVSWYQQTPGQGLQFLFEYFSETQRNKGNFPGRFSGRQFSNSRSEMNVSTLELGDSALYLCASSAGLAETQYFGPGTRLLVL.

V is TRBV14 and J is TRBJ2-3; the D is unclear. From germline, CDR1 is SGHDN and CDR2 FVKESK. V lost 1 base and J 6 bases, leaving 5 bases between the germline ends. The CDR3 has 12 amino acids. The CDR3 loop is CASSQGLDTQYF. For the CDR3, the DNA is TGTGCCAGCAGCCAAGGACTGGATACGCAGTATTTT. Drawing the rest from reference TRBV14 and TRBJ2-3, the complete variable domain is EAGVTQFPSHSVIEKGQTVTLRCDPISGHDNLYWYRRVMGKEIKFLLHFVKESKQDESGMPNNRFLAERTGGTYSTLKVQPAELEDSGVYFCASSQGLDTQYFGPGTRLTVL.

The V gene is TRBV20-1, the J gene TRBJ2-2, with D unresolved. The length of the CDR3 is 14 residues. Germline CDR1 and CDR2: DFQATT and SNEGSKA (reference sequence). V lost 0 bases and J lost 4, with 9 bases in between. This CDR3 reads CSARDTTSTGELFF. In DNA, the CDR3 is TGCAGTGCTAGAGATACTACCAGCACCGGGGAGCTGTTTTTT.

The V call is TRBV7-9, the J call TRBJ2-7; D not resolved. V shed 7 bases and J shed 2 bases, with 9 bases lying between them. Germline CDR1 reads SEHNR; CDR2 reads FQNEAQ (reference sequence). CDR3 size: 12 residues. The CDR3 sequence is CASTGSPYEQYF. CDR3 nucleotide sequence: TGTGCCAGCACAGGCAGCCCCTACGAGCAGTACTTC.

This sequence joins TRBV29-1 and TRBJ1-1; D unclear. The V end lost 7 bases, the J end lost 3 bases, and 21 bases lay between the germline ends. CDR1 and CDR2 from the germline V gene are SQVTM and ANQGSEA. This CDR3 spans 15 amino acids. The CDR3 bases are TGCAGCGCTGGGGTGGGAGGACGGGATTACACTGAAGCTTTCTTT. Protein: CSAGVGGRDYTEAFF.

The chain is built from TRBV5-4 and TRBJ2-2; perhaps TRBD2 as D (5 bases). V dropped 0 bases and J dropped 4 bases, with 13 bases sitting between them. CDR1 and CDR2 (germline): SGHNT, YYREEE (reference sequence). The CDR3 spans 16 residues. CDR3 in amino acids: CASSLGAGAPTGELFF. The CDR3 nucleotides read TGTGCCAGCAGCTTGGGGGCGGGTGCGCCCACCGGGGAGCTGTTTTTT.

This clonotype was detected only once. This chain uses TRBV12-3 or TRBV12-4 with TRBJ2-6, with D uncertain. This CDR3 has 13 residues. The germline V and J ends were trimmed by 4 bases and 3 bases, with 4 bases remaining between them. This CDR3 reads CASSYSGANVLTF. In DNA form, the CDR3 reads TGTGCCAGCAGTTACAGTGGGGCCAACGTCCTGACTTTC.

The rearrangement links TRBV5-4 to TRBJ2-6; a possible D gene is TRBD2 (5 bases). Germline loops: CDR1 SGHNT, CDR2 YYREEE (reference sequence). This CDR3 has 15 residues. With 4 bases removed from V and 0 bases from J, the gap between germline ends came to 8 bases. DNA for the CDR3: TGTGCCAGCAGCCGAGGGTTCTCTGGGGCCAACGTCCTGACTTTC. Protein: CASSRGFSGANVLTF.

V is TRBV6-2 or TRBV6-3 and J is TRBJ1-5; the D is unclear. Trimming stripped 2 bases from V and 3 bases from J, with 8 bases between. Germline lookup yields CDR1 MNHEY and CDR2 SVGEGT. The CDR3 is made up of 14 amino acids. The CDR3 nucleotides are TGTGCCAGCAGTTACGGCGGATCCAATCAGCCCCAGCATTTT. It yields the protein CASSYGGSNQPQHF.